The subject of this entry is one T cell receptor beta chain. These data come from a study of blood T cell repertoires in COVID-19. Study details: The analysed material was cDNA or gDNA that came from T cells, B-cell-depleted T cells, or PBMCs.

J was trimmed by 7 bases and V by 2 bases; bases with no gene match: 6. This CDR3 region has 15 residues. CDR1 LGHDT and CDR2 YNNKEL come from the germline V gene (reference sequence). TCRdb keeps only in-frame clones here, not all; method: immunoSEQ multiplex PCR. This sample has fewer than 450,000 clones, with over 75% found just once. The participants were between about 18 and 89 years old and came from 24 US areas. Which cohort a participant joined came from the clinical history participants gave. Sequences were obtained from PBMCs or T cells enriched from blood (not recorded which). The chain carries TRBV3-1 (or the pseudogene TRBV3-2) and TRBJ1-5; 9 positions match TRBD1. The TCR sequence derives from a woman in her forties with acute COVID-19. The CDR3 sequence: CASSQSGQGTQPQHF. The CDR3, as DNA: TGTGCCAGCAGCCAATCGGGACAGGGCACCCAGCCCCAGCATTTT.